The entry below describes one T cell receptor (beta chain). Its target is unknown. TCR beta CDR3 sequences were amplified from RNA transcripts. HTBI primers were used for first-round RT-PCR of the TCR CDR3. TCRdb fed the multiplex PCR reads into MiXCR, producing one record per CDR3 protein. The sample has 750,000 to 900,000 distinct CDR3 sequences, approximately 40% seen once; the top ten hold 7.5% to 9.5%. These data are taken from a study of T cells in Graves' hyperthyroidism and ophthalmopathy. Study-wide points: Blood also contained most expanded thyroid clonotypes above 0.001.

Sequencing was performed on blood. The TCR originated in a man aged 18 to 29 with Graves' hyperthyroidism.

DNA of the CDR3: TGTGCCAGCGGTTCAGGGAACACAGATACGCAGTATTTT. Amino acids: CASGSGNTDTQYF. This chain connects TRBV7-8 to TRBJ2-3; possible D gene TRBD1, 5 bases. This CDR3 region has 13 residues. Trimming took off 8 bases at V and 2 bases at J, with 11 bases between the two ends. In germline, CDR1 is SGHVS, CDR2 FQNEAQ.